This T cell receptor (beta chain) was sequenced during a study of T cells in women clearing cervical HPV infection. Study in general: Cases: HPV16-related CIN3 or worse on histology, 2 invasive cancers.

Comment on this clone: The observed sequence ends 3 residues before the CDR3 terminus, with the missing tail filled in from the germline J gene.

The method was immunoSEQ multiplex PCR; TCRdb's version includes in-frame clones alone and lacks a portion of them. Reported are some 43,000 clones; the ten largest clones contain approximately 0.9%. Germline assignment: CDR1 KGHSH and CDR2 LQKENI. The trim removed 8 bases at V and 0 bases at J, leaving 7 bases unmatched. The CDR3 totals 15 residues. All donors had a single incident cervical HPV16 infection, not prevalent. The chain employs TRBV18 and TRBJ1-3, with 7 bases that match TRBD1. The TCR originated in a woman between 18 and 75 years old with a cervical HPV16 infection that either progressed to CIN3+ or cleared (not recorded which). Sequenced material: blood buffy coat. CDR3 bases read: TGTGCCAGCGACACAGGGGCCAACTCTGGAAACACC. Encoded protein: CASDTGANSGNT. Given in full, the CDR3 is CASDTGANSGNTIYF.